This T cell receptor beta chain is drawn from a study of human T cells and chemical hapten exposure. Study-level background: Patients, mostly women, had alopecia areata, alopecia totalis or alopecia universalis.

Germline-derived CDR1 and CDR2 are SGHTA and FQGTGA. V shed 6 bases, J shed 7 bases, and the junction held 8 bases outside the gene matches. The CDR3 length is 14 residues. In the authors' methods: Per sample, the median was around 100,000 TCRs, with values from roughly 23,000 to 640,000. TCRdb reprocessed the RACE reads via MiXCR and lists one record per CDR3 protein. These V and J calls are TCRdb output, not the study's own analysis. The repertoire consists of 95,000 to 150,000 distinct CDR3 sequences, with around 11% occurring once and the leading ten covering 2% to 2.5%. Time point indicated: patch test 3, about 24 weeks after DPC sensitization. Treatment defined: therapeutic diphenylcyclopropenone sensitization with weekly scalp DPC. Those who donated were patients with alopecia, 18 to 70 years of age, and suitable for DPC.

The sequence derives from a woman in her fifties or sixties with alopecia areata. Some clones in this sample may be carry-over from other donors' samples. The chain links TRBV7-3 to TRBJ1-2; TRBD1 agrees at 10 bases. Sample: whole blood, taken in connection with sensitization to the hapten diphenylcyclopropenone (DPC). For the CDR3, the DNA is TGTGCCAGCAGACTCGGACAGGGGGTTTCTGGCTACACCTTC. As protein: CASRLGQGVSGYTF.